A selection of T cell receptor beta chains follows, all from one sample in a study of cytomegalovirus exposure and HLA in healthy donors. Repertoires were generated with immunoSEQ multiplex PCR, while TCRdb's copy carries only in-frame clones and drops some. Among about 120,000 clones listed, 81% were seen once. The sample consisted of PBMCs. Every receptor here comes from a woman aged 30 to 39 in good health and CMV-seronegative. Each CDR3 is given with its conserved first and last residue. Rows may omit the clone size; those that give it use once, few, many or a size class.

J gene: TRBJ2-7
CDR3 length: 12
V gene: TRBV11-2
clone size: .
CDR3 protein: CASSPRYAPQYF

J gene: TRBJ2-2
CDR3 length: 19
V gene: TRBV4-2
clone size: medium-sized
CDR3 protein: CASSLGAASGNLNTGELFF

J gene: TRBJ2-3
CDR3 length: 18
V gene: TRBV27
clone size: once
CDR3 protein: CASSLQTGTGGSTDTQYF

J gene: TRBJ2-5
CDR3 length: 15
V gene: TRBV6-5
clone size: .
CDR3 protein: CASKGLAGVGETQYF

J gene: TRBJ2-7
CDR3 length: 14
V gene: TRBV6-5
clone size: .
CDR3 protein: CASSYTGGGYEQYF

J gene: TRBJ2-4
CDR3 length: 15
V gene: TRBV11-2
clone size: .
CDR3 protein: CASSLQALLKNIQYF

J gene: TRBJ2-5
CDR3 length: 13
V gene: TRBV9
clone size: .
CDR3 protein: CASSRRGEETQYF

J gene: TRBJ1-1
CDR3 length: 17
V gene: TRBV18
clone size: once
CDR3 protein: CASSPPGGARGNTEAFF

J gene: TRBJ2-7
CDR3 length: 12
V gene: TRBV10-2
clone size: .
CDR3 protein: CASSGTSYEQYF

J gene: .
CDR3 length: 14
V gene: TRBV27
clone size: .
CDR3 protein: CASSFDRGLGEQYF

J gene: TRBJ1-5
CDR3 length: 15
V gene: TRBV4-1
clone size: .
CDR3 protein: CASSQTDRGNQPQHF

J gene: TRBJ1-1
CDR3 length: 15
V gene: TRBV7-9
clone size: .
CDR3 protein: CASSGGWGMNTEAFF

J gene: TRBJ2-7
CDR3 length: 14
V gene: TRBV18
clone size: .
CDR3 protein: CASSPLGGVYEQYF

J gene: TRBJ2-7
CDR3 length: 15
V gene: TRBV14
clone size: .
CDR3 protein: CASSQPRGGFHEQYF

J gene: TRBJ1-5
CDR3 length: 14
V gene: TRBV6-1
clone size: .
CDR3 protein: CASSELRGNQPQHF

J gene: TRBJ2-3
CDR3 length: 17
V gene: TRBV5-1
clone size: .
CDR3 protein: CASSLVVLAEVKDTQYF

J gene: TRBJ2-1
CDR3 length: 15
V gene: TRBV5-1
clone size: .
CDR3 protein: CASGSGSLSYNEQFF

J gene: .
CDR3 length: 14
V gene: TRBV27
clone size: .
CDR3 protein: CASTPGTGNYEQYF

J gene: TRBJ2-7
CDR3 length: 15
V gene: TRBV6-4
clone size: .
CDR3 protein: CASSEAGTGSYEQYF

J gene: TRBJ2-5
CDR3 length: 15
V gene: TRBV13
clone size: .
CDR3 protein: CASSPWGSGGETQYF

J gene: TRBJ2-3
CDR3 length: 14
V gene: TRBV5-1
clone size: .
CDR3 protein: CASSIQGRTDTQYF

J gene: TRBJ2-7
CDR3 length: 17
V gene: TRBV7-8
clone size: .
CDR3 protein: CASSLVGLTSGSYEQYF

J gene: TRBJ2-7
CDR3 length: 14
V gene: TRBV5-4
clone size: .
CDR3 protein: CASSSPGSSYEQYF

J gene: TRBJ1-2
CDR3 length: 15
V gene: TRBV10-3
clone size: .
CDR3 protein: CAISAQVFSNYGYTF

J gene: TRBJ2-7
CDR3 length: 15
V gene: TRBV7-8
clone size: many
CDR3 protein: CASSHWQGPSYEQYF

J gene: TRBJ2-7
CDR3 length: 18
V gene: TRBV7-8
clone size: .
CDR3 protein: CASSSPEQQGNLPYEQYF

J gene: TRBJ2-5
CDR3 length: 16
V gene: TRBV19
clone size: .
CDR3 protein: CASSILGGRERETQYF

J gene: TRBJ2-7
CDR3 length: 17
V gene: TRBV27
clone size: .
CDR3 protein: CASSLSNRGAGAYEQYF

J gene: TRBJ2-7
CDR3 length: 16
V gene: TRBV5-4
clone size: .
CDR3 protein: CASSLPGTSGRSEQYF

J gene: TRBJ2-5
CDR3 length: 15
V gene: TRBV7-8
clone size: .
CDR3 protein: CASSLGGGSKETQYF

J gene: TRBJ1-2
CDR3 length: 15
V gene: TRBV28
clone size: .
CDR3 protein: CASSWAQGLTHGYTF

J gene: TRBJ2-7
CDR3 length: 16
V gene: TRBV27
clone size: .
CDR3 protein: CASSLQREGPSYEQYF

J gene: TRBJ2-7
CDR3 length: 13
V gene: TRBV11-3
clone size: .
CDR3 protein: CASSSGHLSEQYF

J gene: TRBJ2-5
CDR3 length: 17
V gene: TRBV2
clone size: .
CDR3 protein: CASRGGAGGGLQETQYF

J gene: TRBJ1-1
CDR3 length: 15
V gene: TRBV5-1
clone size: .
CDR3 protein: CASSLVLSENTEAFF

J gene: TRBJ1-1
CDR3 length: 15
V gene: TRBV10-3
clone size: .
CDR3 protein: CAISETYRVNTEAFF

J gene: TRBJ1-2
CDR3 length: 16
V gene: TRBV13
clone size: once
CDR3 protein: CASSLEEATKFYGYTF

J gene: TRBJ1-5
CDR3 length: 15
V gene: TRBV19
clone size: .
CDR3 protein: CASSMTGVSNQPQHF

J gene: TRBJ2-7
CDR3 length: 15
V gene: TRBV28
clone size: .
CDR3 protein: CASAPLSAGNYEQYF

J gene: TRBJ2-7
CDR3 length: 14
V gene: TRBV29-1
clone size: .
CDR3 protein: CSVEGLAGAYEQYF

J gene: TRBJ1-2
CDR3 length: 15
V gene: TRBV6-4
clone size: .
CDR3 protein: CASSDDGTGSYGYTF

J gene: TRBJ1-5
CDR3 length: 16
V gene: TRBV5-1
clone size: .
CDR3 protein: CASSLAGRDSNQPQHF

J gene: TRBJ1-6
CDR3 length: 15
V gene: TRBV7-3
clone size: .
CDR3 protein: CASSLTRLDNSPLHF

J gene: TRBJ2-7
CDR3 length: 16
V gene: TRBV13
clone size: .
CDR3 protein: CASSPPVGTLSYEQYF

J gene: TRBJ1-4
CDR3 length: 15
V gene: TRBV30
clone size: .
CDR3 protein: CAWSLTTGGAEKLFF